A single sample gave rise to the 29 T cell receptor beta chains below, sequenced in a study of Ad26.COV2.S vaccination and SARS-CoV-2 variants. Treatment of the sample: some 20 received Ad26.COV2.S at low or high dose, single or two shots; about 5 received placebo; per-sample allocation not given. On day 63 after the first injection, vaccine and placebo recipients gave samples. Assay: immunoSEQ multiplex PCR; the TCRdb copy retains only in-frame clones and omits some. The table has 300,000 to 400,000 clones, around nine tenths seen once. The sequencing here drew on peripheral blood, taken in a trial of Ad26.COV2.S vaccine versus placebo. The origin of the receptors is a person between 18 and 60 years old who received the Ad26.COV2.S COVID-19 vaccine or a placebo.

In this sample, this clone turned up a few times. The chain combines TRBV18 with TRBJ1-3; D unclear. V shed 7 bases and J shed 1 base, with 14 bases lying between them. The length of the CDR3 is 15 residues. The germline V gene has CDR1 KGHSH and CDR2 LQKENI. The CDR3 coding sequence is TGTGCCAGCTACTCGGTCAAGAATTCTGGAAACACCATATATTTT. This translates into CASYSVKNSGNTIYF. Using reference TRBV18 and TRBJ1-3 for the parts outside the CDR3, the full variable domain is NAGVMQNPRHLVRRRGQEARLRCSPMKGHSHVYWYRQLPEEGLKFMVYLQKENIIDESGMPKERFSAEFPKEGPSILRIQQVVRGDSAAYFCASYSVKNSGNTIYFGEGSWLTVV.

J is TRBJ2-2 and V is TRBV9; TRBD1 matches 7 bases. J lost 6 bases, V lost 4 bases, and 12 bases had no gene match. Looked up from germline, CDR1 is SGDLS and CDR2 is YYNGEE. The CDR3 loop spans 16 amino acids. The CDR3 loop is CASSLRTGTGSGELFF. The CDR3 region has the DNA TGTGCCAGCAGCCTCCGGACAGGAACGGGGTCCGGGGAGCTGTTTTTT.

The chain combines TRBV19 with TRBJ2-2; maybe TRBD1 (6 bases). The CDR3 contains 15 residues. Trimming left V 7 bases short and J 6 bases short, with 18 bases between. Germline assignment: CDR1 LNHDA and CDR2 SQIVND (reference sequence). The DNA for the CDR3 is TGTGCCAGTACGCCCTTTGGGGGCGTCCCCGGGGAGCTGTTTTTT. This encodes CASTPFGGVPGELFF.

The genes are TRBV5-8 and TRBJ1-4; D is perhaps TRBD1 (6 bases). Germline V gene data show CDR1 as SGHTS and CDR2 as YDEGEE. This CDR3 spans 17 amino acids. The ends were cut back, 5 bases at V and 0 bases at J, with 17 bases in the middle. The CDR3 reads CASRTGYGGSTNEKLFF. The CDR3 nucleotides read TGTGCCAGCAGAACAGGGTACGGGGGGTCAACTAATGAAAAACTGTTTTTT.

J is TRBJ1-1 and V is TRBV7-3; 7 nucleotides line up with TRBD1. Looked up from germline, CDR1 is SGHTA and CDR2 is FQGTGA. This CDR3 region has 15 residues. J lost 4 bases, V lost 5 bases, and 10 bases had no gene match. This CDR3 reads CASSQTGSAGTEAFF. The CDR3 DNA reads as TGTGCCAGCAGCCAGACAGGGTCTGCGGGCACTGAAGCTTTCTTT. The whole variable domain, remainder taken from reference TRBV7-3 and TRBJ1-1, is GAGVSQTPSNKVTEKGKYVELRCDPISGHTALYWYRQSLGQGPEFLIYFQGTGAADDSGLPNDRFFAVRPEGSVSTLKIQRTERGDSAVYLCASSQTGSAGTEAFFGQGTRLTVV.

The chain is built from TRBV30 and TRBJ1-1, with D uncertain. Germline V gene data show CDR1 as GTSNPN and CDR2 as SVGIG (reference sequence). V was pared by 0 bases and J by 10 bases, with 9 bases between. The CDR3 runs to 11 residues. The CDR3 loop reads CAWSVRWVAFF. CDR3 DNA sequence: TGTGCCTGGAGTGTACGTTGGGTAGCTTTCTTT.

This chain connects TRBV13 to TRBJ2-1, with a tentative D call TRBD2 (5 bases). Germline CDR1 reads PRHDT; CDR2 reads FYEKMQ (reference sequence). Trimming removed 3 bases from V and 0 bases from J, with 9 bases in between. CDR3 length: 15 amino acids. CDR3 amino acids: CASSFDYSSYNEQFF. The CDR3 DNA sequence: TGTGCCAGCAGCTTCGACTATAGCTCCTACAATGAGCAGTTCTTC. Together with reference TRBV13 and TRBJ2-1, the CDR3 gives the full variable domain: AAGVIQSPRHLIKEKRETATLKCYPIPRHDTVYWYQQGPGQDPQFLISFYEKMQSDKGSIPDRFSAQQFSDYHSELNMSSLELGDSALYFCASSFDYSSYNEQFFGPGTRLTVL.

This clone was observed a single time. The chain employs TRBV4-3 and TRBJ2-7; D remains ambiguous. V was shortened by 1 base and J by 0 bases, with 7 bases between the two germline ends. The germline CDR1 and CDR2 sequences are LGHNA and YSLEER. CDR3 length equals 14 residues. In DNA, the CDR3 is TGCGCCAGCAGCCAAGTCCTTAGCTCCTACGAGCAGTACTTC. Amino acids: CASSQVLSSYEQYF.

The V call is TRBV6-5, the J call TRBJ1-1; 7 nucleotides agree with TRBD1. The CDR3 has 15 amino acids. V dropped 6 bases and J dropped 10; count of bases not matched to a gene: 17. Germline-derived CDR1 and CDR2 are MNHEY and SVGAGI. The CDR3 nucleotides read TGTGCCAGCAGCTATCTCGACAGGGATCGGTTTTTAGCTTTCTTT. As protein: CASSYLDRDRFLAFF.

The rearrangement joins TRBV12-3 or TRBV12-4 to TRBJ1-2, with D uncertain. The V end lost 5 bases, the J end lost 8 bases, and 12 bases lay between the germline ends. This CDR3 spans 12 amino acids. The DNA for the CDR3 is TGTGCCAGCAGTGCCAGGAGGTACGGCTACACCTTC. It codes for CASSARRYGYTF.

This rearrangement joins TRBV5-5 to TRBJ1-2; weak D call: TRBD1 (6 bases). Germline lookup yields CDR1 SGHKS and CDR2 YYEKEE (reference sequence). The CDR3 is 16 amino acids. The ends were cut back, 0 bases at V and 0 bases at J, with 12 bases in the middle. The CDR3 nucleotides read TGTGCCAGCAGCTTGGTACCCGGGACACCTAACTATGGCTACACCTTC. Translated, it gives CASSLVPGTPNYGYTF.

This chain links TRBV2 with TRBJ1-2; D not certain. The CDR3 has 11 residues. V dropped 3 bases and J dropped 9 bases, with 8 bases sitting between them. Germline-derived CDR1 and CDR2 are SNHLY and FYNNEI. CDR3 DNA: TGTGCCAGCAGTGATTACCGTCGCTACACCTTC. Protein sequence: CASSDYRRYTF.

CDR3 protein: CASSSQLLQGARVDLSDTQYF. The CDR3 coding sequence is TGTGCCAGCAGCTCCCAGCTTCTTCAGGGGGCTCGGGTCGATCTTTCAGATACGCAGTATTTT. The rearrangement links TRBV13 to TRBJ2-3; 8 nucleotides align to TRBD1. Per germline, CDR1 PRHDT and CDR2 FYEKMQ (reference sequence). V lost 4 bases and J lost 4; bases outside the gene matches: 25. This CDR3 region has 21 residues. The whole variable domain, remainder taken from reference TRBV13 and TRBJ2-3, is AAGVIQSPRHLIKEKRETATLKCYPIPRHDTVYWYQQGPGQDPQFLISFYEKMQSDKGSIPDRFSAQQFSDYHSELNMSSLELGDSALYFCASSSQLLQGARVDLSDTQYFGPGTRLTVL.

This chain links TRBV7-9 with TRBJ2-1; D remains ambiguous. V shed 0 bases and J shed 8 bases, with 2 bases lying between them. CDR3 size: 11 residues. Germline values: CDR1 SEHNR, CDR2 FQNEAQ (reference sequence). The CDR3 coding sequence is TGTGCCAGCAGCTTAGCCGATGAGCAGTTCTTC. Translation gives CASSLADEQFF.

This clone was detected only a few times. The rearrangement links TRBV30 to TRBJ1-2; TRBD1 aligns across 7 bases. The CDR3 has 18 amino acids. Trimming removed 0 bases from V and 0 bases from J; junction bases left unmatched: 13. CDR1 GTSNPN and CDR2 SVGIG come from the germline V gene (reference sequence). CDR3 bases: TGTGCCTGGAGTGTACGACCCCCTCGACAGGGAGCTAACTATGGCTACACCTTC. Translating gives CAWSVRPPRQGANYGYTF.

The genes are TRBV25-1 and TRBJ2-1; D call uncertain. V was pared by 2 bases and J by 10 bases, with 18 bases between. Germline V gives CDR1 MGHDK, CDR2 SYGVNS. This CDR3 is 15 amino acids long. This chain's CDR3 is CASSEEDLIAAEQFF. Written as DNA, the CDR3 is TGTGCCAGCAGTGAAGAAGATTTAATCGCTGCAGAGCAGTTCTTC.

V usage is TRBV5-1 and J usage is TRBJ1-3; no clear D. In germline, CDR1 is SGHRS, CDR2 YFSETQ. V was cut by 3 bases and J by 2 bases, with 15 bases left in between. This CDR3 is 16 amino acids long. CDR3 DNA: TGCGCCAGCAGCTCCAGGAGAAGTAATCCTGGAAACACCATATATTTT. Translating it yields CASSSRRSNPGNTIYF.

This clone was recorded a few times. The chain combines TRBV5-6 with TRBJ2-7; 8 nucleotides match TRBD1. Unmatched junction bases numbered 4, after V lost 0 bases and J lost 2 bases. This CDR3 comprises 15 residues. Germline CDR1 SGHDT, CDR2 YYEEEE. This chain's CDR3 is CASSLGQGLTYEQYF. The CDR3 DNA follows: TGTGCCAGCAGCTTGGGACAGGGGCTCACCTACGAGCAGTACTTC.

The chain employs TRBV5-5 and TRBJ2-7, with D unresolved. CDR1 is SGHKS and CDR2 is YYEKEE in the germline V gene (reference sequence). The CDR3 totals 12 residues. Deletions cut 6 bases from V and 0 bases from J, with 7 bases between. The CDR3 DNA follows: TGTGCCAGCACCTTCCACTCCTACGAGCAGTACTTC. Its protein product is CASTFHSYEQYF.

The count of this clone is one. The chain's CDR3 is CASSESGTGGIREKLFF. The CDR3 nucleotides are TGTGCCAGCAGTGAATCAGGGACAGGGGGCATTCGTGAAAAACTGTTTTTT. This rearrangement joins TRBV25-1 to TRBJ1-4, with TRBD1 matching over 12 bases. Germline V gene sequence: CDR1 MGHDK, CDR2 SYGVNS. J was trimmed by 7 bases and V by 1 base; bases with no gene match: 7. This CDR3 is 17 amino acids long.

The rearrangement joins TRBV7-9 to TRBJ2-7; possible D gene TRBD2, 5 bases. The V end was cut by 5 bases, the J end by 9 bases, with 14 bases between. This CDR3 is built from 12 residues. In germline, CDR1 is SEHNR, CDR2 FQNEAQ (reference sequence). This CDR3 reads CASSPNGLWQYF. In nucleotides, the CDR3 is TGTGCCAGCAGCCCAAACGGACTTTGGCAGTACTTC.

The chain carries TRBV5-1 and TRBJ1-1, with D unresolved. Germline values: CDR1 SGHRS, CDR2 YFSETQ. The CDR3 covers 13 residues. The ends were cut back, 2 bases at V and 5 bases at J, with 10 bases in the middle. The CDR3 DNA reads TGCGCCAGCAGCTTTGGTAGAGATACTGAAGCTTTCTTT. It translates to CASSFGRDTEAFF.

This chain joins TRBV5-5 and TRBJ1-5; D uncertain. V was trimmed by 3 bases and J by 4 bases, leaving 8 bases between them. The CDR3 runs 13 residues. CDR1 and CDR2 (germline): SGHKS, YYEKEE (reference sequence). The CDR3 coding sequence is TGTGCCAGCAGCTACATAGCAAATCAGCCCCAGCATTTT. It is translated as CASSYIANQPQHF.

This clone was counted once. The V call is TRBV7-8, the J call TRBJ1-6, with TRBD1 as a possible D gene (6 bases). CDR1 SGHVS and CDR2 FQNEAQ come from the germline V gene. The CDR3 sequence is 15 residues long. V lost 4 bases to trimming and J lost 9 bases, with 16 bases between them. Here the CDR3 DNA reads TGTGCCAGCAGCTCACCGGGGGGGGGCAGTTCACCCCTCCACTTT. This gives the protein CASSSPGGGSSPLHF.

This clone occurred a few times. The chain employs TRBV12-3 or TRBV12-4 and TRBJ1-1; D is possibly TRBD1 (5 bases). CDR3 size: 11 residues. Trimming took 1 base from V and 9 from J, leaving 6 bases between them. In nucleotides, the CDR3 is TGTGCCAGCAGTTTAGGACAGAAAGCTTTCTTT. As protein: CASSLGQKAFF.

This clone was seen once. An end of the junction does not agree with germline; a read error may underlie this. This CDR3 is CASEEDRTLSNYGYTF. The CDR3 bases are TGTGCTAGTGAGGAGGACAGAACTCTATCTAATTATGGCTACACCTTC. The J gene is TRBJ1-2, the V gene TRBV12-5; possible D gene TRBD1, 6 bases. Germline CDR1 is LGHNT and CDR2 is FRNRAP. The CDR3 is 16 amino acids.

This chain links TRBV30 with TRBJ1-5; D possibly corresponds to TRBD1 (5 bases). The V gene's germline CDR1 is GTSNPN and CDR2 SVGIG (reference sequence). Trimming cost V 4 bases and J 0 bases, with 22 bases left between them. This CDR3 comprises 18 residues. The CDR3 DNA sequence: TGTGCCTGGACCCCTGGGTCAGGGATAGGGTATAGCAATCAGCCCCAGCATTTT. This codes for CAWTPGSGIGYSNQPQHF.

This clone appeared once. The CDR3: CASSLDGAGGDTQYF. The CDR3 nucleotides are TGTGCCAGCAGCTTAGATGGAGCAGGGGGAGATACGCAGTATTTT. This chain links TRBV11-2 with TRBJ2-3; 7 bases line up with TRBD1. The length of the CDR3 is 15 residues. Germline V gene sequence: CDR1 SGHAT, CDR2 FQNNGV. The V gene end was trimmed by 0 bases and the J gene end by 5 bases; junction bases not matched to a gene: 5.

The chain employs TRBV3-1 (or the pseudogene TRBV3-2) and TRBJ1-1, with D uncertain. CDR3 length: 14 amino acids. CDR1 is LGHDT, CDR2 YNNKEL, per germline (reference sequence). Trimming pared 3 bases from V and 0 bases from J, leaving 8 bases between. CDR3 DNA: TGTGCCAGCAGCCAGGGGTACATGAACACTGAAGCTTTCTTT. It specifies CASSQGYMNTEAFF.